A selection of T cell receptor beta chains follows, all from one sample in a study of T cell responses to AZD1222 COVID-19 vaccine. Clones were read by immunoSEQ multiplex PCR, and TCRdb kept only the in-frame ones, dropping some. The data show under 200,000 clones, roughly nine tenths seen once. Source: peripheral blood, taken on day 0 of MenACWY control vaccination. These receptors were collected from an adult in good health. Both conserved end residues are part of each CDR3. The order of the fields is J gene, D gene, clone size, V gene, CDR3 protein, CDR3 DNA. D genes are given only for firm matches. A row's size may be missing; if present it is once, few, many or a size class.

>TRBJ2-1|TRBD1|NA|TRBV19
CASSIWTGDDEQFF
TGTGCCAGTAGTATTTGGACAGGGGATGATGAGCAGTTCTTC
>TRBJ2-7|TRBD1|once|TRBV28
CASSLFGYEFGTGSYEQYF
TGTGCCAGCAGTTTATTCGGGTATGAATTCGGGACAGGGTCCTACGAGCAGTACTTC
>TRBJ2-7|NA|NA|TRBV15
CATSRFQDGTVAYEQYF
TGTGCCACCAGCAGATTCCAAGATGGGACGGTAGCCTACGAGCAGTACTTC
>TRBJ2-3|NA|once|TRBV6-5
CASSYSYAPTDTQYF
TGTGCCAGCAGTTACTCGTACGCACCTACAGATACGCAGTATTTT
>TRBJ1-5|NA|NA|TRBV11-2
CASSLGGSNQPQHF
TGTGCCAGCAGCTTAGGTGGAAGCAATCAGCCCCAGCATTTT
>TRBJ2-7|NA|few|TRBV7-2
CASSPPAGLASSSYEQYF
TGTGCCAGCAGCCCCCCGGCGGGCTTAGCCTCTAGCTCCTACGAGCAGTACTTC
>TRBJ2-2|NA|NA|TRBV7-2
CASSLLGVANTGELFF
TGTGCCAGCAGCTTATTAGGCGTTGCGAACACCGGGGAGCTGTTTTTT
>TRBJ1-2|NA|NA|TRBV7-9
CASTPMAENYGYTF
TGTGCCAGCACCCCCATGGCGGAGAACTATGGCTACACCTTC
>TRBJ2-5|TRBD2|NA|TRBV7-2
CASRPTSGRIQETQYF
TGTGCCAGCAGACCAACTAGCGGGAGGATCCAAGAGACCCAGTACTTC
>TRBJ2-7|TRBD1|NA|TRBV5-6
CASSWRTGGLGYEQYF
TGTGCCAGCAGCTGGAGAACAGGGGGATTAGGGTACGAGCAGTACTTC
>TRBJ2-7|TRBD2|NA|TRBV28
CASSLVGLDYEQYF
TGTGCCAGCAGTTTAGTGGGACTAGACTACGAGCAGTACTTC
>TRBJ2-7|NA|NA|TRBV28
CASRGTPYEQYF
TGTGCCAGCAGGGGAACCCCCTACGAGCAGTACTTC
>TRBJ2-1|TRBD2|NA|TRBV28
CASSGATSGVNEQFF
TGTGCCAGCAGTGGGGCCACTAGCGGAGTTAATGAGCAGTTCTTC
>TRBJ1-4|NA|NA|TRBV3-1/TRBV3-2
CASSLRGGLGEKLFF
TGTGCCAGCAGCCTCCGTGGGGGATTGGGAGAAAAACTGTTTTTT
>TRBJ2-3|NA|NA|TRBV20-1
CSNLVTDTQYF
TGCAGTAATTTAGTCACAGATACGCAGTATTTT
>TRBJ1-5|NA|NA|TRBV7-8
CASSLEGALGNQPQHF
TGTGCCAGCAGCTTAGAAGGGGCTTTGGGCAATCAGCCCCAGCATTTT
>TRBJ2-7|NA|NA|TRBV5-1
CASSWAGNSYEQYF
TGCGCCAGCAGCTGGGCGGGGAACTCCTACGAGCAGTACTTC
>TRBJ2-1|NA|NA|TRBV27
CASSPAPNHNEQFF
TGTGCCAGCAGCCCCGCCCCTAACCACAATGAGCAGTTCTTC
>TRBJ2-1|NA|NA|TRBV19
CASTLGRYNEQFF
TGTGCCAGTACCCTGGGACGTTACAATGAGCAGTTCTTC
>TRBJ1-2|TRBD1|NA|TRBV5-1
CASRRTGGSDSYTF
TGCGCCAGCAGAAGGACAGGGGGCTCCGATAGCTACACCTTC
>TRBJ1-6|NA|NA|TRBV7-9
CASSPPGALSPLHF
TGTGCCAGCAGTCCCCCGGGGGCGCTTTCACCCCTCCACTTT
>TRBJ2-2|TRBD1|NA|TRBV9
CASGTGALVSGELFF
TGTGCCAGCGGGACAGGGGCATTGGTTTCCGGGGAGCTGTTTTTT
>TRBJ1-1|TRBD1|once|TRBV9
CASSVGAQGANTEAFF
TGTGCCAGCAGCGTAGGAGCTCAGGGGGCTAATACTGAAGCTTTCTTT
>TRBJ1-1|NA|NA|TRBV27
CASSSSLQLGTEAFF
TGTGCCAGCAGTTCTAGTTTGCAATTGGGTACTGAAGCTTTCTTT
>TRBJ1-3|TRBD1|NA|TRBV10-2
CASRRTGQSDTIYF
TGCGCCAGCCGACGGACAGGGCAATCGGACACCATATATTTT
>TRBJ2-1|TRBD1|NA|TRBV29-1
CSATGLKDEQFF
TGCAGCGCGACAGGGTTGAAGGATGAGCAGTTCTTC
>TRBJ2-7|TRBD2|NA|TRBV4-3
CASSLGLAGVGEQYF
TGCGCCAGCAGCTTGGGACTAGCGGGAGTAGGCGAGCAGTACTTC
>TRBJ2-6|NA|NA|TRBV30
CAWSGPSSGANVLTF
TGTGCCTGGAGTGGCCCTAGCTCGGGGGCCAACGTCCTGACTTTC
>TRBJ1-2|NA|NA|TRBV9
CASSLPGQDNGYTF
TGTGCCAGCAGCCTCCCCGGTCAGGACAATGGCTACACCTTC
>TRBJ2-7|TRBD2|NA|TRBV9
CASSVGSGASYEQYF
TGTGCCAGCAGCGTAGGAAGCGGGGCTTCCTACGAGCAGTACTTC
>TRBJ2-3|NA|NA|TRBV19
CASSIGAGPTDTQYF
TGTGCCAGTAGTATAGGGGCGGGTCCCACAGATACGCAGTATTTT
>TRBJ1-3|TRBD1|NA|TRBV6-5
CASSYSTGSFGNTIYF
TGTGCCAGCAGTTACTCGACAGGGTCTTTTGGAAACACCATATATTTT
>TRBJ1-1|TRBD1|NA|TRBV5-1
CASSPSKGQGASNTEAFF
TGCGCCAGCAGCCCGTCCAAGGGACAGGGGGCATCGAACACTGAAGCTTTCTTT
>TRBJ1-1|NA|NA|TRBV6-2/TRBV6-3
CASSLDANTEAFF
TGTGCCAGCAGCCTGGACGCGAACACTGAAGCTTTCTTT
>TRBJ1-3|NA|NA|TRBV19
CASSIIGNTIYF
TGTGCCAGTAGTATCATTGGAAACACCATATATTTT
>TRBJ1-4|NA|NA|TRBV28
CASRPGTIIEKLFF
TGTGCCAGCAGGCCCGGGACAATTATCGAAAAACTGTTTTTT
>TRBJ2-7|TRBD2|NA|TRBV27
CASSSSLAGASEQYF
TGTGCCAGCAGTTCCTCGCTAGCGGGAGCGTCCGAGCAGTACTTC
>TRBJ2-3|NA|NA|TRBV28
CASSIEGSLLDTQYF
TGTGCCAGCAGTATTGAAGGCAGCCTTTTAGATACGCAGTATTTT
>TRBJ2-7|NA|NA|TRBV20-1
CSASHPGEPYEQYF
TGCAGTGCTAGTCATCCGGGAGAACCCTACGAGCAGTACTTC
>TRBJ1-2|NA|NA|TRBV14
CASSQVGRGYGYTF
TGTGCCAGCAGCCAAGTGGGGCGAGGCTATGGCTACACCTTC
>TRBJ2-3|NA|NA|TRBV7-7
CASSLGGGAVTDTQYF
TGTGCCAGCAGCTTAGGTGGGGGGGCAGTTACAGATACGCAGTATTTT
>TRBJ1-3|NA|NA|TRBV9
CASSVRGSGNTIYF
TGTGCCAGCAGCGTGAGGGGCTCTGGAAACACCATATATTTT
>TRBJ1-4|NA|NA|TRBV6-1
CASSAQGPLYATNEKLFF
TGTGCCAGCAGTGCCCAGGGGCCACTTTATGCAACTAATGAAAAACTGTTTTTT
>TRBJ1-1|NA|NA|TRBV7-6
CASSLVVALSVVNTEAFF
TGTGCCAGCAGCTTAGTGGTGGCCCTTTCCGTAGTGAACACTGAAGCTTTCTTT
>TRBJ2-5|TRBD2|NA|TRBV7-2
CASSQGGTSGQETQYF
TGTGCCAGCAGCCAGGGCGGGACTAGCGGACAAGAGACCCAGTACTTC